The subject of this entry is one T cell receptor beta chain. Its antigen is not known. TCRdb re-called the 5' RACE reads with MiXCR, one entry per CDR3 protein. The sample consists of about 450,000 distinct CDR3 sequences, about 22% of them appearing once. Trimming took off 2 bases at V and 0 bases at J, with 7 bases between the two ends. In germline, CDR1 is SQVTM, CDR2 ANQGSEA. The CDR3 spans 13 residues. The sample is drawn from a study of T-cell memory formation after mild COVID-19. Study overall: TCR clusters were mostly donor specific. Notes on the study in general: From day 15 to 85, contracting clones were balanced between CD4 and CD8, whereas later expanders leaned toward CD4+.

The receptor comes from an adult woman who had mild COVID-19 (a few samples of this study predate the infection). Cell type and time point are not known. The material sequenced was PBMCs or a T cell subset sorted from them (not recorded which). The chain couples TRBV29-1 to TRBJ1-1; D gene uncertain. DNA of the CDR3: TGCAGCGTTGAAAGGAGATTGAACACTGAAGCTTTCTTT. It is translated as CSVERRLNTEAFF.